Included here is one TCR beta chain sequence, with context. Its specificity is unknown. For the second PCR, which ran for roughly 6 to 12 cycles, a sample-barcoded 5' primer and a J-beta primer mix were used. TCRdb called the 5' RACE reads again in MiXCR, with one record for every CDR3 protein. The top ten clones hold less than 20% of a sample with some 710,000 distinct CDR3 sequences, 46% of them seen once. The sample belongs to a study of blood T cells in healthy people across ages. Findings and caveats of the study: Diversity estimates from one million T cells were considered underestimates. Both higher diversity and more naive CD4+ cells marked long-lived donors when set against aged donors.

Each donor supplied around 10 milliliters of peripheral blood. The study isolated at least 6.5 million PBMCs from each sample. Germline CDR1 and CDR2: MNHNY and SVGAGI (reference sequence). This CDR3 comprises 16 residues. Specimen: blood. The chain links TRBV6-6 to TRBJ2-7, with 11 bases fitting TRBD2. The J call may be mistaken, given a closer DNA end match to TRBJ2-5. The sequence was obtained from a man of 80 years or more in good health. The CDR3 sequence is CASSYSRLAGQETQYF. The CDR3, as DNA: TGTGCCAGCAGTTACTCCCGACTAGCGGGGCAAGAGACCCAGTACTTC.